This passage covers 10 T cell receptor beta chains from one sample sequenced in a study of T-cell reconstitution after alpha-beta-depleted transplantation in children. A TCRbeta library incorporating unique molecular identifiers was prepared. TCRdb re-analysed the PCR reads in MiXCR, keeping a single row per CDR3 protein. The sample consists of approximately 400,000 distinct CDR3 sequences, 9.5% to 13% of them appearing once. Sequencing was performed on PBMCs from the stem cell graft donor, taken from the stem cell graft. These receptors all come from a human donor who donated a stem cell graft to a child with acute myeloid leukemia.

V usage is TRBV7-3 and J usage is TRBJ2-2; 8 nucleotides agree with TRBD2. CDR1 and CDR2 (germline): SGHTA, FQGTGA. V trimming: 5 bases; J trimming: 7 bases; junction bases outside the gene matches: 12. There are 16 residues in the CDR3. The CDR3 loop is CASSVRGTSLGGELFF. In DNA form, the CDR3 reads TGTGCCAGCAGCGTACGGGGGACTAGTTTAGGCGGGGAGCTGTTTTTT.

The chain is built from TRBV7-9 and TRBJ1-5; 11 nucleotides align to TRBD1. The V gene's germline CDR1 is SEHNR and CDR2 FQNEAQ (reference sequence). Trimming removed 5 bases from V and 1 base from J; junction bases left unmatched: 7. The CDR3 runs to 17 residues. The DNA for the CDR3 is TGTGCCAGCAGCCCGGACAGGGGGCGGTTGAGCAATCAGCCCCAGCATTTT. Translation: CASSPDRGRLSNQPQHF.

In its sample, this clonotype was seen many times. This chain joins TRBV7-8 and TRBJ2-7; D possibly corresponds to TRBD1 (5 bases). V lost 1 base and J lost 4, with 8 bases in between. The CDR3 consists of 13 residues. Germline-derived CDR1 and CDR2 are SGHVS and FQNEAQ. Written as DNA, the CDR3 is TGTGCCAGCAGCTTAGAAGCAGGGTACGAGCAGTACTTC. Its translation is CASSLEAGYEQYF.

This clonotype has just a few counts. The genes are TRBV3-1 and TRBJ2-7; D might be TRBD2 (5 bases). CDR1 is LGHDT, CDR2 YNNKEL, per germline (reference sequence). V lost 3 bases and J 4 bases, leaving 10 bases between the germline ends. The CDR3 length is 13 residues. The CDR3 loop is CASSQGSYYEQYF. Here the CDR3 DNA reads TGTGCCAGCAGCCAGGGGAGCTATTACGAGCAGTACTTC.

This clonotype was counted many times. The V call is TRBV5-8, the J call TRBJ1-2; D unresolved. This CDR3 comprises 10 residues. Germline CDR1 reads SGHTS; CDR2 reads YDEGEE. V dropped 5 bases and J dropped 10 bases, with 9 bases sitting between them. The CDR3 loop is CASRAADYTF. In nucleotides, the CDR3 is TGTGCCAGCAGGGCCGCCGACTACACCTTC.

The chain links TRBV18 to TRBJ2-7; 9 bases line up with TRBD1. The CDR3 length is 16 residues. The V and J ends lost 6 bases and 7 bases, in that order; junction bases with no gene match: 16. Germline V lookup: CDR1 KGHSH, CDR2 LQKENI. CDR3 residues: CASSSAGDRARGEQYF. CDR3 in DNA: TGTGCCAGCTCTTCCGCCGGGGACAGGGCAAGGGGTGAGCAGTACTTC.

This clonotype was counted only a few times. This CDR3 is CAISNRAGDTQYF. CDR3 DNA sequence: TGTGCCATAAGTAACCGGGCCGGTGATACGCAGTATTTT. The V gene is TRBV12-3 or TRBV12-4, the J gene TRBJ2-3; D call uncertain. The ends were cut back, 10 bases at V and 6 bases at J, with 17 bases in the middle. The CDR3 has 13 amino acids.

J is TRBJ2-1 and V is TRBV5-1; 7 bases map to TRBD2. The germline gives CDR1 SGHRS, CDR2 YFSETQ. After removal of 2 bases from V and 0 bases from J, the junction contained 14 bases not matched to a gene. CDR3 length: 19 residues. The CDR3 region is CASSLGFRRGGYSYNEQFF. The CDR3 nucleotides are TGCGCCAGCAGCTTAGGGTTCCGACGCGGGGGATACTCCTACAATGAGCAGTTCTTC.

This chain uses TRBV7-9 with TRBJ2-7; 8 bases match TRBD2. Looked up from germline, CDR1 is SEHNR and CDR2 is FQNEAQ (reference sequence). The CDR3 spans 12 residues. V trimming: 4 bases; J trimming: 6 bases; junction bases outside the gene matches: 2. DNA of the CDR3: TGTGCCAGCAGCTCGACTAGCGTCGAGCAGTACTTC. It yields the protein CASSSTSVEQYF.

This clonotype was picked up many times. The rearrangement joins TRBV29-1 to TRBJ2-1; D may be TRBD2 (5 bases). Per germline, CDR1 SQVTM and CDR2 ANQGSEA. The V and J ends lost 3 bases and 8 bases respectively, with 14 bases between them. This CDR3 has 13 residues. CDR3 amino acids: CSVERAVVDEQFF. The CDR3 region has the DNA TGCAGCGTTGAGAGGGCCGTGGTAGATGAGCAGTTCTTC.